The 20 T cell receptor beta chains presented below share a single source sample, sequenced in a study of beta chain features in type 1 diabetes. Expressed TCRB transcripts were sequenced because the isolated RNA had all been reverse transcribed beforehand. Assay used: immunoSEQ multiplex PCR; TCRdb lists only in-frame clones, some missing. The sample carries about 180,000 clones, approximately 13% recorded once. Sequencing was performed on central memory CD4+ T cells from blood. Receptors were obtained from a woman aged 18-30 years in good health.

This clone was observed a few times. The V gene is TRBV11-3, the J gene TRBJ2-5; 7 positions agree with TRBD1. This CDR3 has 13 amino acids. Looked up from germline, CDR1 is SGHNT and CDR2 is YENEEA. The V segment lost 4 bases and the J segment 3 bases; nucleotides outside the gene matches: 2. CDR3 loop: CASSSGQKETQYF. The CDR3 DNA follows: TGTGCCAGCAGCTCGGGACAGAAAGAGACCCAGTACTTC.

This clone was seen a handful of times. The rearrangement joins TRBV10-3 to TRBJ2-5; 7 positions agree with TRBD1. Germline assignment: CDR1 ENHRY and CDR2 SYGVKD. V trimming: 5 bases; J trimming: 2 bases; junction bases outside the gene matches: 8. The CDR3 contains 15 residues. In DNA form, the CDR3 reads TGTGCCATCAGTCGATCCGGGACAGTACAAGAGACCCAGTACTTC. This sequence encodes CAISRSGTVQETQYF.

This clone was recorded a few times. CDR3 in amino acids: CASSGPSDRTATNEKLFF. CDR3 nucleotide sequence: TGTGCCAGCAGCGGCCCCTCGGACAGGACGGCAACTAATGAAAAACTGTTTTTT. The chain carries TRBV9 and TRBJ1-4, with TRBD1 matching over 7 bases. V shed 3 bases and J 0 bases; nucleotides not matched to a gene: 11. Germline CDR1 reads SGDLS; CDR2 reads YYNGEE. This CDR3 has 18 residues.

In DNA, the CDR3 is TGTGCCAGCAGTCCTATCCGGGACAGGGGGTGGAAACTGTTTTTT. Amino acids: CASSPIRDRGWKLFF. The chain joins TRBV28 to TRBJ1-4; 11 bases match TRBD1. Germline lookup yields CDR1 MDHEN and CDR2 SYDVKM. The junction had 10 bases not matched to a gene; V was cut back by 5 bases and J by 11 bases. This CDR3 has 15 amino acids.

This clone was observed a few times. The CDR3 is CASSPGLAGVPETQYF. DNA of the CDR3: TGCGCCAGCAGCCCGGGACTAGCGGGAGTCCCAGAGACCCAGTACTTC. The gene calls are TRBV5-1 and TRBJ2-5; 14 nucleotides line up with TRBD2. The CDR3 is made up of 16 amino acids. The junction had 6 bases not matched to a gene; V was cut back by 4 bases and J by 4 bases. Germline V gene sequence: CDR1 SGHRS, CDR2 YFSETQ.

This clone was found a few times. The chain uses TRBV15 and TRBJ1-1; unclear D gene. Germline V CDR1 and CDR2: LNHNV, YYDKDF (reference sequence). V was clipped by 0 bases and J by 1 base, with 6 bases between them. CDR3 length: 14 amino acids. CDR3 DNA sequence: TGTGCCACCAGCAGAGATCCCGGGAACACTGAAGCTTTCTTT. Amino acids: CATSRDPGNTEAFF. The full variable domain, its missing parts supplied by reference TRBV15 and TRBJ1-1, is DAMVIQNPRYQVTQFGKPVTLSCSQTLNHNVMYWYQQKSSQAPKLLFHYYDKDFNNEADTPDNFQSRRPNTSFCFLDIRSPGLGDTAMYLCATSRDPGNTEAFFGQGTRLTVV.

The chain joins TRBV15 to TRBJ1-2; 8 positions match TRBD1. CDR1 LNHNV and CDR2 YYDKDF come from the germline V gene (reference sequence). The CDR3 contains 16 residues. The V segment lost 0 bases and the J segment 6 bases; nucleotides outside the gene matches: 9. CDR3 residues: CATSRDQRTGRNGYTF. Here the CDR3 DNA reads TGTGCCACCAGCAGAGATCAGAGGACAGGGAGGAATGGCTACACCTTC.

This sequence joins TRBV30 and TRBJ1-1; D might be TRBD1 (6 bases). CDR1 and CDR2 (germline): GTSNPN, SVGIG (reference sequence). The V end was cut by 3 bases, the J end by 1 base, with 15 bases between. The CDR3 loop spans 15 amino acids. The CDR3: CAWSAKQGRNTEAFF. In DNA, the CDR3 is TGTGCCTGGAGCGCCAAACAGGGAAGGAACACTGAAGCTTTCTTT.

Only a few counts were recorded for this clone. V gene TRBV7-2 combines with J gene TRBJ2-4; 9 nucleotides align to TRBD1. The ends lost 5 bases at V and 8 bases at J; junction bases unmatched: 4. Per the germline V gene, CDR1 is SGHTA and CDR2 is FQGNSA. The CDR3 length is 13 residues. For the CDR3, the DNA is TGTGCCAGCAGCCCGACAGGGGGGGACATTCAGTACTTC. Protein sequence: CASSPTGGDIQYF.

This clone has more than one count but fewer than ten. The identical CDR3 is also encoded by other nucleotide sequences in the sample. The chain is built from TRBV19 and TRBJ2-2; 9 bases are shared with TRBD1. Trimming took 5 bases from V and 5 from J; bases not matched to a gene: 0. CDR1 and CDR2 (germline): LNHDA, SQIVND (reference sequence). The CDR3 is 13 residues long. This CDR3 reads CASSGTGTGELFF. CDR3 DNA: TGTGCCAGTAGTGGGACAGGGACCGGGGAGCTGTTTTTT.

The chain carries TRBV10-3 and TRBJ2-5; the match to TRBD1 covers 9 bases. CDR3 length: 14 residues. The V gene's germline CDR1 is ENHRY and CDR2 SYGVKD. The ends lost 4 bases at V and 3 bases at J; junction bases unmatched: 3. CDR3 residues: CAISVRTGEETQYF. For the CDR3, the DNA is TGTGCCATCAGTGTACGGACAGGGGAAGAGACCCAGTACTTC.

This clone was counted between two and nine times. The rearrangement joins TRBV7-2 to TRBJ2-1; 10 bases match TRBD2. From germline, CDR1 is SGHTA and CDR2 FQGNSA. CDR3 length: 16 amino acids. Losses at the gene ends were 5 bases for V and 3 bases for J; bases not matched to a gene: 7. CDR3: CASSLHLAGVYNEQFF. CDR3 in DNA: TGTGCCAGCAGCCTACACCTAGCGGGGGTCTACAATGAGCAGTTCTTC.

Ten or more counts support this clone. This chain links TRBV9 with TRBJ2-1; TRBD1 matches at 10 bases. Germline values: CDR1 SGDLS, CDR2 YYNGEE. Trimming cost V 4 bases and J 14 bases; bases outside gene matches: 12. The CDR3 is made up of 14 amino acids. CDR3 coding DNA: TGTGCCAGCAGCCCGGGACAGGGGCATTCCGTGGAGTTCTTC. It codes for CASSPGQGHSVEFF.

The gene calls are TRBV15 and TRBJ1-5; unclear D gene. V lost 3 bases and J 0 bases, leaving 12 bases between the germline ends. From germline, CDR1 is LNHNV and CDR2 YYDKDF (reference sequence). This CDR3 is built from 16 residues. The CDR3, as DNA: TGTGCCACCAGCAGGCTTTGGGAGTCTAGCAATCAGCCCCAGCATTTT. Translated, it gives CATSRLWESSNQPQHF.

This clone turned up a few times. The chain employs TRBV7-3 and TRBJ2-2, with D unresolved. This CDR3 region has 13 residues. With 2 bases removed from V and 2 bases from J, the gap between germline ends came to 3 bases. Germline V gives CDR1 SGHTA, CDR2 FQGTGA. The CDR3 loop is CASSLLNTGELFF. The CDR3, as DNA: TGTGCCAGCAGCTTATTAAACACCGGGGAGCTGTTTTTT.

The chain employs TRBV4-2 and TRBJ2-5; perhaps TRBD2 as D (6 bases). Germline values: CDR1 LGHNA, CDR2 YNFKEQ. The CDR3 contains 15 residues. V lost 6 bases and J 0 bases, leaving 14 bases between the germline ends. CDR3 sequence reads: CASRALALYQETQYF. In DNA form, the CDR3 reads TGTGCCAGCAGGGCTCTAGCGTTGTACCAAGAGACCCAGTACTTC.

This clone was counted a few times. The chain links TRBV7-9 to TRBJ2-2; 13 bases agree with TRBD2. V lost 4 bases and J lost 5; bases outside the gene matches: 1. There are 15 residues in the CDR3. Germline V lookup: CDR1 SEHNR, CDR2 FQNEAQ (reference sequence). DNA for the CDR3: TGTGCCAGCAGCTCGGGACTAGCGGGGACCGGGGAGCTGTTTTTT. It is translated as CASSSGLAGTGELFF. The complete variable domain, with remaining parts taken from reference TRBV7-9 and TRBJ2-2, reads DTGVSQNPRHKITKRGQNVTFRCDPISEHNRLYWYRQTLGQGPEFLTYFQNEAQLEKSRLLSDRFSAERPKGSFSTLEIQRTEQGDSAMYLCASSSGLAGTGELFFGEGSRLTVL.

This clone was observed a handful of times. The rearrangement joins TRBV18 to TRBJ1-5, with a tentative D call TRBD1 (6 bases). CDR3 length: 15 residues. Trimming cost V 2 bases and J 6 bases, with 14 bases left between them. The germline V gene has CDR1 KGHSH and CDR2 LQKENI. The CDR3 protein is CASSPASGVRQPQHF. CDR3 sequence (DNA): TGTGCCAGCTCACCAGCGTCAGGGGTTCGTCAGCCCCAGCATTTT.

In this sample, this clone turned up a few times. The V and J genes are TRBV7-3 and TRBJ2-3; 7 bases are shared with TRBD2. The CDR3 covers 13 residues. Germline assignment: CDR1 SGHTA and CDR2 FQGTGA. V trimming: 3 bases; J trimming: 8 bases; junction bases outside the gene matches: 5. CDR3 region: CASSFAGEATQYF. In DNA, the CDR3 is TGTGCCAGCAGCTTCGCGGGAGAAGCTACGCAGTATTTT.

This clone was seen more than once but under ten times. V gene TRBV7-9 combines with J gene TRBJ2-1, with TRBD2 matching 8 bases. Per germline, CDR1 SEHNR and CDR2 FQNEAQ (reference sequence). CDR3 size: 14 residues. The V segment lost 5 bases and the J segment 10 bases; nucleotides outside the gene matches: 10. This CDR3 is CASSPGGVVVEQFF. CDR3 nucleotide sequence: TGTGCCAGCAGCCCCGGGGGGGTGGTTGTGGAGCAGTTCTTC.